This T cell receptor beta chain was found in a study of blood T cells in healthy people across ages. CDR1 is SEHNR, CDR2 FQNEAQ, per germline (reference sequence). The CDR3 is 15 amino acids. Trimming left V 5 bases short and J 0 bases short, with 11 bases between. Primers used in a second PCR of roughly 6 to 12 cycles were a sample-barcoded 5' primer and a J-beta primer mix. TCRdb reanalysed the 5' RACE reads using MiXCR and keeps one entry per CDR3 protein. Altogether roughly 1,100,000 distinct CDR3 sequences are present, under 30% being singletons, with the ten largest covering around 0.7%. In addition, the sample was reused for a study of T cells of mothers and their children. That paper states: Several million TCR beta reads per child versus over 9.5 million per mother.

This chain joins TRBV7-9 and TRBJ2-1; perhaps TRBD2 as D (6 bases). This TCR derives from a girl aged 2 to 9 in good health. Sequences were obtained from blood. CDR3 sequence (DNA): TGTGCCAGCAGCCCCATCGGGAGCTCCTACAATGAGCAGTTCTTC. This codes for CASSPIGSSYNEQFF.